Below are 25 T cell receptor beta chains sequenced from a single sample in a study of CD8 T cells in Susac syndrome. RNA was extracted with the RNeasy kit, and a quantity of about 0.45 to 1 ug was reverse transcribed using random hexamers. TCRdb analysed the immunoSEQ multiplex PCR reads with MiXCR anew, one entry per CDR3 protein. The sample lists over 150,000 distinct CDR3 sequences; 95% to 96% were seen once. Specimen: CD4+ T cells from PBMCs. These receptors all stem from a human donor with Susac syndrome.

As DNA, the CDR3 is TGTGCCAGCAGCTTGGACAGCCGCTCTGGAAACACCATATATTTT. It specifies CASSLDSRSGNTIYF. The rearrangement joins TRBV9 to TRBJ1-3, with D perhaps matching TRBD1 (6 bases). Germline CDR1 and CDR2: SGDLS and YYNGEE. The CDR3 extends over 15 amino acids. Between the trimmed V and J ends, which lost 4 bases and 0 bases, there was a span of 11 bases.

The J gene is TRBJ2-7, the V gene TRBV6-1; D is tentatively TRBD1 or TRBD2 (5 bases each). V lost 0 bases and J 13 bases, leaving 16 bases between the germline ends. Germline lookup yields CDR1 MNHNS and CDR2 SASEGT. The CDR3 covers 13 residues. The CDR3 protein is CASSEAGGQGIYV. The CDR3 bases are TGTGCCAGCAGTGAAGCAGGCGGGCAGGGTATTTACGTC.

The chain joins TRBV29-1 to TRBJ2-1; TRBD2 matches 8 bases. CDR3 length: 12 amino acids. CDR1 and CDR2 (germline): SQVTM, ANQGSEA. V lost 7 bases and J lost 10; bases outside the gene matches: 9. The CDR3 reads CSASGTREEQFF. The DNA for the CDR3 is TGCAGCGCCTCCGGGACTAGAGAAGAGCAGTTCTTC.

Remarks on this clonotype: Since no conserved phenylalanine or tryptophan closes the CDR3, a read error is the likely cause. The chain combines TRBV30 with TRBJ2-1; D might be TRBD1 (5 bases). Trimming stripped 2 bases from V and 5 bases from J, with 10 bases between. The CDR3 has 13 residues. The germline gives CDR1 GTSNPN, CDR2 SVGIG (reference sequence). The CDR3 sequence is CAWSLRRDNEQFL. The CDR3 nucleotides are TGTGCCTGGAGTCTCCGCAGGGACAATGAGCAGTTCCTC.

The genes are TRBV5-4 and TRBJ1-2, with TRBD1 identical over 8 bases. The germline V gene encodes CDR1 SGHNT and CDR2 YYREEE (reference sequence). This CDR3 region has 13 residues. With V trimmed by 3 bases and J by 6 bases, 4 bases remained unmatched. The DNA of the CDR3 is TGTGCCAGCAGCTCACTGACAGGGGATGGCTACACCTTC. It encodes CASSSLTGDGYTF.

V usage is TRBV30 and J usage is TRBJ2-2; D perhaps matches TRBD2 (6 bases). The CDR3 is 13 residues long. Germline CDR1 GTSNPN, CDR2 SVGIG (reference sequence). V was shortened by 3 bases and J by 6 bases, with 11 bases between the two germline ends. CDR3 loop: CAWSGRRAGELFF. The DNA of the CDR3 is TGTGCCTGGAGCGGGAGACGCGCCGGGGAGCTGTTTTTT. The variable domain in full, with the rest retrieved from reference TRBV30 and TRBJ2-2, is SQTIHQWPATLVQPVGSPLSLECTVEGTSNPNLYWYRQAAGRGLQLLFYSVGIGQISSEVPQNLSASRPQDRQFILSSKKLLLSDSGFYLCAWSGRRAGELFFGEGSRLTVL.

The chain joins TRBV7-2 to TRBJ2-3; D gene unclear. The CDR3 totals 12 residues. From germline, CDR1 is SGHTA and CDR2 FQGNSA. V lost 5 bases, J lost 2 bases, and 5 bases lay in between. DNA for the CDR3: TGTGCCAGCAGCCAATTCACAGATACGCAGTATTTT. Protein: CASSQFTDTQYF. The full variable domain, with the rest looked up from reference TRBV7-2 and TRBJ2-3, is GAGVSQSPSNKVTEKGKDVELRCDPISGHTALYWYRQSLGQGLEFLIYFQGNSAPDKSGLPSDRFSAERTGGSVSTLTIQRTQQEDSAVYLCASSQFTDTQYFGPGTRLTVL.

V is TRBV4-3 and J is TRBJ2-3, with 10 bases matching TRBD2. Germline V gene lookup returns CDR1 LGHNA and CDR2 YSLEER. V shed 4 bases and J 4 bases; nucleotides not matched to a gene: 11. This CDR3 comprises 17 residues. In DNA, the CDR3 is TGCGCCAGCAGCCCATCAGCGGGAGGGCCCTCGGCAGATACGCAGTATTTT. Translating gives CASSPSAGGPSADTQYF.

The chain carries TRBV29-1 and TRBJ1-1; a weak D match, TRBD1 (5 bases). The ends were cut back, 3 bases at V and 10 bases at J, with 18 bases in the middle. The CDR3 has 13 residues. The germline V gene encodes CDR1 SQVTM and CDR2 ANQGSEA. CDR3 DNA sequence: TGCAGCGTTGAGGAGGTTCCGGGACCCGTAGCTTTCTTT. Its translation is CSVEEVPGPVAFF.

The chain links TRBV18 to TRBJ1-1; 11 bases line up with TRBD1. This CDR3 region has 16 residues. Germline-derived CDR1 and CDR2 are KGHSH and LQKENI. V shed 3 bases and J 3 bases; nucleotides not matched to a gene: 6. The CDR3 here is CASSPKRGQGDTEAFF. The CDR3 DNA sequence: TGTGCCAGCTCACCTAAGCGGGGACAGGGGGACACTGAAGCTTTCTTT.

The chain recombines TRBV7-2 with TRBJ2-5, with no clear D. Deletions cut 2 bases from V and 8 bases from J, with 6 bases between. Germline V gives CDR1 SGHTA, CDR2 FQGNSA. There are 11 residues in the CDR3. CDR3 region: CASSLMGTQYF. The CDR3 DNA is TGTGCCAGCAGCTTAATGGGAACCCAGTACTTC.

The V gene is TRBV28, the J gene TRBJ1-2; D is ambiguous. The CDR3 has 15 residues. The germline V and J ends were trimmed by 2 bases and 2 bases, with 12 bases remaining between them. The germline gives CDR1 MDHEN, CDR2 SYDVKM. The CDR3 reads CASSLRKAGNYGYTF. The CDR3 bases are TGTGCCAGCAGTTTAAGGAAGGCCGGAAACTATGGCTACACCTTC.

The chain has TRBV29-1 and TRBJ1-2, with no clear D. Germline CDR1 and CDR2: SQVTM and ANQGSEA. Trimming cost V 1 base and J 8 bases, with 14 bases left between them. The CDR3 runs 13 residues. The CDR3 loop is CSVEGEGPAGYTF. Written as DNA, the CDR3 is TGCAGCGTTGAAGGGGAGGGCCCGGCAGGCTACACCTTC.

The chain employs TRBV20-1 and TRBJ2-2; tentative D call: TRBD1 (6 bases). Trimming removed 6 bases from V and 1 base from J, with 12 bases in between. The CDR3 consists of 14 residues. The V gene's germline CDR1 is DFQATT and CDR2 SNEGSKA (reference sequence). The CDR3 sequence is CSASTGRNTGELFF. The CDR3 DNA follows: TGCAGTGCCTCCACAGGGCGGAACACCGGGGAGCTGTTTTTT.

The chain uses TRBV27 and TRBJ2-7; 9 bases align to TRBD1. The V segment lost 5 bases and the J segment 5 bases; nucleotides outside the gene matches: 7. CDR3 size: 14 residues. Germline values: CDR1 MNHEY, CDR2 SMNVEV (reference sequence). CDR3 sequence: CASSPRDRVHEQYV. DNA for the CDR3: TGTGCCAGCAGTCCCCGGGACAGGGTCCACGAGCAGTACGTC.

The chain has TRBV5-4 and TRBJ2-3; TRBD2 aligns across 14 bases. Germline loops: CDR1 SGHNT, CDR2 YYREEE (reference sequence). The CDR3 has 16 amino acids. The junction had 7 bases not matched to a gene; V was cut back by 4 bases and J by 6 bases. The CDR3 region has the DNA TGTGCCAGCAGCCCCAGACTAGCGGGAGGGCCGGATACGCAGTATTTT. Translating gives CASSPRLAGGPDTQYF.

The chain joins TRBV5-6 to TRBJ2-3; D ambiguous. Trimming stripped 3 bases from V and 0 bases from J, with 2 bases between. Germline CDR1 SGHDT, CDR2 YYEEEE. This CDR3 has 12 residues. CDR3 DNA sequence: TGTGCCAGCAGCTGGAGCACAGATACGCAGTATTTT. Residues: CASSWSTDTQYF.

This chain links TRBV4-3 with TRBJ2-5, with D maybe TRBD1 (6 bases). CDR3 length equals 15 residues. Trimming cost V 1 base and J 2 bases, with 11 bases left between them. Germline values: CDR1 LGHNA, CDR2 YSLEER. CDR3 residues: CASSQGWGPQETQYF. Written as DNA, the CDR3 is TGCGCCAGCAGCCAAGGGTGGGGGCCTCAAGAGACCCAGTACTTC.

The chain couples TRBV28 to TRBJ1-2; D gene uncertain. CDR3 length: 10 amino acids. Germline V gene sequence: CDR1 MDHEN, CDR2 SYDVKM. Trimming removed 6 bases from V and 7 bases from J, with 6 bases in between. CDR3 sequence: CASRSTGYTF. CDR3 DNA sequence: TGTGCCAGCAGGAGCACTGGCTACACCTTC.

This rearrangement joins TRBV6-2 or TRBV6-3 to TRBJ2-4, with 7 positions matching TRBD1. The CDR3 consists of 17 residues. The germline CDR1 and CDR2 sequences are MNHEY and SVGEGT. V lost 6 bases, J lost 0 bases, and 11 bases stayed unmatched. The CDR3 bases are TGTGCCAGCAGACCGACAGGGCGGATGGGAGCCAAAAACATTCAGTACTTC. Amino acid sequence: CASRPTGRMGAKNIQYF.

J is TRBJ2-7 and V is TRBV25-1, with D possibly TRBD2 on 6 matching bases. With 8 bases removed from V and 6 bases from J, the gap between germline ends came to 17 bases. The germline V gene has CDR1 MGHDK and CDR2 SYGVNS. The CDR3 loop spans 13 amino acids. DNA of the CDR3: TGTGCCAGCGGGGGATGGGGGGAAGGCGAGCAGTACGTC. Amino acid sequence: CASGGWGEGEQYV.

The chain carries TRBV30 and TRBJ1-1, with D uncertain. CDR1 is GTSNPN and CDR2 is SVGIG in the germline V gene (reference sequence). V shed 1 base and J shed 0 bases, with 6 bases lying between them. The CDR3 contains 13 residues. The CDR3 DNA is TGTGCCTGGAGTGGAGGAATGAACACTGAAGCTTTCTTT. The encoded protein is CAWSGGMNTEAFF.

V is TRBV11-2 and J is TRBJ2-1; D not certain. The CDR3 length is 15 residues. The ends were cut back, 1 base at V and 8 bases at J, with 15 bases in the middle. Germline V gene lookup returns CDR1 SGHAT and CDR2 FQNNGV. CDR3 nucleotide sequence: TGTGCCAGCAGCTTAGTTAACTATGGTGGGGATGAGCAGTTCTTC. The encoded protein is CASSLVNYGGDEQFF.

V gene TRBV3-1 combines with J gene TRBJ1-5, with D perhaps matching TRBD1 (5 bases). The CDR3 runs to 16 residues. The V and J ends lost 1 base and 6 bases respectively, with 16 bases between them. The V gene's germline CDR1 is LGHDT and CDR2 YNNKEL (reference sequence). Here the CDR3 reads CASSQGTAGLGQPQHF. CDR3 coding DNA: TGTGCCAGCAGCCAAGGCACTGCAGGGCTTGGTCAGCCCCAGCATTTT.

This clonotype turned up a few times. The J gene is TRBJ2-7, the V gene TRBV29-1; 7 bases match TRBD1. The CDR3 covers 12 residues. Trimming took 6 bases from V and 7 from J; bases not matched to a gene: 9. Per germline, CDR1 SQVTM and CDR2 ANQGSEA. CDR3 in amino acids: CSVIGQDSEQYF. In nucleotides, the CDR3 is TGCAGCGTGATAGGACAGGACAGTGAGCAGTACTTC.